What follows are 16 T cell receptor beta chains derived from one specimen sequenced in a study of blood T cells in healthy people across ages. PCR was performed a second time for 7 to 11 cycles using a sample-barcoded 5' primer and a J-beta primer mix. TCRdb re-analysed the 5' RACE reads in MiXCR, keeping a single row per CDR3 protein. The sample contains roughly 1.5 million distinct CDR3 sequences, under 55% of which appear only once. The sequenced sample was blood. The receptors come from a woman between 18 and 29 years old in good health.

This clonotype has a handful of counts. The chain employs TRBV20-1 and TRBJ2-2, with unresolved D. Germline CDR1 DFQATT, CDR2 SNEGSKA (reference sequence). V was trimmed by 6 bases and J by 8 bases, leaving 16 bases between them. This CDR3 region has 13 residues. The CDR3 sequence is CSAARAATGELFF. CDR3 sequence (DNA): TGCAGTGCGGCCCGGGCCGCCACGGGGGAGCTGTTTTTT.

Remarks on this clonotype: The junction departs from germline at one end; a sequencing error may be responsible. The CDR3 here is CGVEDRGDSPGYTF. Written as DNA, the CDR3 is TGCGGCGTTGAAGATCGGGGGGACAGCCCTGGCTACACCTTC. The chain combines TRBV29-1 with TRBJ1-2; TRBD1 agrees at 7 bases. The V gene's germline CDR1 is SQVTM and CDR2 ANQGSEA. The CDR3 runs 14 residues.

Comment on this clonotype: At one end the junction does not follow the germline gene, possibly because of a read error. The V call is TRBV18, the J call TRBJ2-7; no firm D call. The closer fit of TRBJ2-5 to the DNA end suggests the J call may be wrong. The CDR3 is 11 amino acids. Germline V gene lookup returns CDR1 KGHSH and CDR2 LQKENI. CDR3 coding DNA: TGTACCAGCTCACCATGGGAGACCCAGTACTTC. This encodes CTSSPWETQYF.

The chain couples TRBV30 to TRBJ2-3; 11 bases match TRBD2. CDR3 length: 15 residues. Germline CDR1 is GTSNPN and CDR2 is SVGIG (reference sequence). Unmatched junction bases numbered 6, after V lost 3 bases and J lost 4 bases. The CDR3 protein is CAWSPLAGAADTQYF. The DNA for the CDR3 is TGTGCCTGGAGCCCACTAGCGGGGGCTGCAGATACGCAGTATTTT. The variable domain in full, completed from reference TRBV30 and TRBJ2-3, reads SQTIHQWPATLVQPVGSPLSLECTVEGTSNPNLYWYRQAAGRGLQLLFYSVGIGQISSEVPQNLSASRPQDRQFILSSKKLLLSDSGFYLCAWSPLAGAADTQYFGPGTRLTVL.

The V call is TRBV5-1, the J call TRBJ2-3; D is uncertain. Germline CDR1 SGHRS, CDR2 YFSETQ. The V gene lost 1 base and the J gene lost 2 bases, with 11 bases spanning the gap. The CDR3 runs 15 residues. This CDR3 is CASSLFTAPTDTQYF. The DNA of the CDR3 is TGCGCCAGCAGCTTGTTTACGGCCCCCACAGATACGCAGTATTTT.

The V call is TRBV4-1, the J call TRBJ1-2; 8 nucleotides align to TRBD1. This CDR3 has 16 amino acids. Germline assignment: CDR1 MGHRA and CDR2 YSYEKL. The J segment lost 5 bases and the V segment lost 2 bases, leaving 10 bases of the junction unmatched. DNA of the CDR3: TGCGCCAGCAGCCAACCCCACAGGGGGATACGGTATGGCTACACCTTC. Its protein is CASSQPHRGIRYGYTF.

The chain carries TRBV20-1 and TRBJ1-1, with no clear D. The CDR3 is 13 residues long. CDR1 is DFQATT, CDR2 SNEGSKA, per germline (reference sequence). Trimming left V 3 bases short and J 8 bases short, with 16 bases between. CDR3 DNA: TGCAGTGCTAGGTGGCCGCACAAAGAAGAAGCTTTCTTT. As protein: CSARWPHKEEAFF.

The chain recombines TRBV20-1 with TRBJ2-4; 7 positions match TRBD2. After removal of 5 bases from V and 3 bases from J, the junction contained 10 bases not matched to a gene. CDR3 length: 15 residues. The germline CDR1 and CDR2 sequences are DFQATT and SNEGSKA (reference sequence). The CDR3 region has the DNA TGCAGTGCTCCGAGACTAGCCGGGGACAAAAACATTCAGTACTTC. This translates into CSAPRLAGDKNIQYF.

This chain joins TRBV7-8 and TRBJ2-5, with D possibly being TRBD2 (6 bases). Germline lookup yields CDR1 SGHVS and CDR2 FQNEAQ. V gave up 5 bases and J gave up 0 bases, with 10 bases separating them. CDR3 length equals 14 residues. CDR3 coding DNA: TGTGCCAGCAGCCTTAGCGGCCACCAAGAGACCCAGTACTTC. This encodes CASSLSGHQETQYF.

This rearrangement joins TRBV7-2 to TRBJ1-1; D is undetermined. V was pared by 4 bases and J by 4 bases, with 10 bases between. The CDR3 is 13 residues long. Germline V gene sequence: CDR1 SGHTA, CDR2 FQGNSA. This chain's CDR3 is CASSWKRATEAFF. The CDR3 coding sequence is TGTGCCAGCAGCTGGAAGAGGGCCACTGAAGCTTTCTTT.

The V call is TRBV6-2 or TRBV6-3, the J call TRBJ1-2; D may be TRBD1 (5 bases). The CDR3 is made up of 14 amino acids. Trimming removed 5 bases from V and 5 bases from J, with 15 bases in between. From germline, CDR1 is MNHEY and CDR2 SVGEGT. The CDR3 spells CASSQDGGSYGYTF. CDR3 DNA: TGTGCCAGCAGTCAAGACGGGGGGAGTTATGGCTACACCTTC.

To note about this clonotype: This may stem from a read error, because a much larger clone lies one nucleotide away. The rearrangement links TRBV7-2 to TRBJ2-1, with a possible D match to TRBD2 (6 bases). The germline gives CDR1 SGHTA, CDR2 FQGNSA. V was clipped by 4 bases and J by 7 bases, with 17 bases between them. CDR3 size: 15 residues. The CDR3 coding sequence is TGTGCCAGCAGCTCTGTCGGTTTCGGGGGAAATGAGCAGTTCTTC. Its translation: CASSSVGFGGNEQFF. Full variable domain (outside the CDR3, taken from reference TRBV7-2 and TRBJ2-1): GAGVSQSPSNKVTEKGKDVELRCDPISGHTALYWYRQSLGQGLEFLIYFQGNSAPDKSGLPSDRFSAERTGGSVSTLTIQRTQQEDSAVYLCASSSVGFGGNEQFFGPGTRLTVL.

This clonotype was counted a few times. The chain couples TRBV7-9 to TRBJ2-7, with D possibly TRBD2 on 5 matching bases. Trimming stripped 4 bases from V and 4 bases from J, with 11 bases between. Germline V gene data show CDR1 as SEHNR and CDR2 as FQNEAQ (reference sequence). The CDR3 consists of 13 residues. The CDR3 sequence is CASSSGAVYEQYF. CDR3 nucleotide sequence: TGTGCCAGCAGCTCCGGAGCGGTGTACGAGCAGTACTTC.

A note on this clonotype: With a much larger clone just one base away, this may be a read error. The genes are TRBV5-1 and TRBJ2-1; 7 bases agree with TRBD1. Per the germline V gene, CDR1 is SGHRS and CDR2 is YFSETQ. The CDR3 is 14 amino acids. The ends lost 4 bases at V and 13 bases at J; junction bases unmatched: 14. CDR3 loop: CASSSTGTEETQFF. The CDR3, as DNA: TGCGCCAGCAGCAGTACCGGGACAGAAGAGACCCAGTTCTTC.

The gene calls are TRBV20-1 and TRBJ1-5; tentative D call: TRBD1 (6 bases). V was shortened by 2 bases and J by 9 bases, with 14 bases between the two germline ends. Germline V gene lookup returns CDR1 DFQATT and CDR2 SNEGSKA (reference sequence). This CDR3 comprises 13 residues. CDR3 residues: CSARPTGSSPQHF. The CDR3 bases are TGCAGTGCTAGACCGACAGGTTCTTCGCCCCAGCATTTT.

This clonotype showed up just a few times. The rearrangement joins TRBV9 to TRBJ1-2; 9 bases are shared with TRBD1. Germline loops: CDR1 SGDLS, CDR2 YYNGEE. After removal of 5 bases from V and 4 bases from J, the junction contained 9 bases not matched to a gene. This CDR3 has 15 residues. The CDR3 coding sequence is TGTGCCAGCAGTAACCAGGGACAGGGTGGCTATGGCTACACCTTC. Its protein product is CASSNQGQGGYGYTF.